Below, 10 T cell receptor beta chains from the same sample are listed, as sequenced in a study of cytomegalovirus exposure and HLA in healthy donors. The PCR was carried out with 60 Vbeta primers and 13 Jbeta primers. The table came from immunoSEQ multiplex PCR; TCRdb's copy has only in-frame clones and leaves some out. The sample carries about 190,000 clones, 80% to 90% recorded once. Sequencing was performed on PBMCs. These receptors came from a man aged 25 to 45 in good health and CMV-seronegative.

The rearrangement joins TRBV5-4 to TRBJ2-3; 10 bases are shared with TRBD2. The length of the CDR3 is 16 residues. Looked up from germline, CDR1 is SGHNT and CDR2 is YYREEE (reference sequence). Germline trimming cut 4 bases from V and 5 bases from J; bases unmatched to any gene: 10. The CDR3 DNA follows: TGTGCCAGCAGCGTCAGCATAGCGGGGGGTGGAGATACGCAGTATTTT. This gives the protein CASSVSIAGGGDTQYF.

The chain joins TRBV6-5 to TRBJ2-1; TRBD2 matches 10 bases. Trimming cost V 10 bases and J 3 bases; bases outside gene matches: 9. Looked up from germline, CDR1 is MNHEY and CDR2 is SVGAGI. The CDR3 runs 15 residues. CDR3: CATRTSGGRYNEQFF. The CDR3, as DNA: TGTGCCACCAGGACTAGCGGAGGCCGCTACAATGAGCAGTTCTTC.

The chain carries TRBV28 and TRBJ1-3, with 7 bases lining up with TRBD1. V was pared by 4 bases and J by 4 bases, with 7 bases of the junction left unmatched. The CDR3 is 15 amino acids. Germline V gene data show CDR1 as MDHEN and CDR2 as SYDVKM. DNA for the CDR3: TGTGCCAGCAGTTGGGAAGGGACAGCCGGAAACACCATATATTTT. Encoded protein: CASSWEGTAGNTIYF.

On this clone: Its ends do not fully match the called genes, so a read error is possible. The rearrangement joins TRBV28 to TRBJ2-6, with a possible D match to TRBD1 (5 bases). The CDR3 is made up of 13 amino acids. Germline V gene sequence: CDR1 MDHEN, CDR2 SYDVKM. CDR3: CASSFSGANGLTF. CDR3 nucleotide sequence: TGTGCCAGCAGTTTCTCTGGGGCCAACGGCCTGACTTTC.

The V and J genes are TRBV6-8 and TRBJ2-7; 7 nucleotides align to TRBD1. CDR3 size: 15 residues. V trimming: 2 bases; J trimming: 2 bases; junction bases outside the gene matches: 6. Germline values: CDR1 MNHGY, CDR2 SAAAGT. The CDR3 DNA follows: TGTGCCAGCAGTTACGCGGCAGGGGGACCCTACGAGCAGTACTTC. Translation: CASSYAAGGPYEQYF.

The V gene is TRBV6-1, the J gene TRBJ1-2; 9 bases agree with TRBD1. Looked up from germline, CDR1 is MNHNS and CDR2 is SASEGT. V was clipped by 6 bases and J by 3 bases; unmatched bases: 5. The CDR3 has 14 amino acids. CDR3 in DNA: TGTGCCAGCAGCCCGGGACAGGGTGACTATGGCTACACCTTC. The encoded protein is CASSPGQGDYGYTF.

The CDR3 bases are TGTGCCAGCAGCTTAGAAGGGGCCGGTACCTACGAGCAGTACTTC. Translation gives CASSLEGAGTYEQYF. The chain couples TRBV7-9 to TRBJ2-7; a weak D match, TRBD1 (5 bases). Trimming shortened V by 1 base and J by 2 bases, and 12 bases separated the two germline ends. The CDR3 contains 15 residues. Germline loops: CDR1 SEHNR, CDR2 FQNEAQ (reference sequence).

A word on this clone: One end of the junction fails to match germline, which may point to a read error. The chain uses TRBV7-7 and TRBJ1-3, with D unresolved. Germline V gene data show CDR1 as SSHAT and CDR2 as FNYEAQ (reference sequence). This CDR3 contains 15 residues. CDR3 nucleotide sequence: TGTGCTAGCAGCTTAGGACTGAGCTCTGGAAACACCATATATTTT. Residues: CASSLGLSSGNTIYF.

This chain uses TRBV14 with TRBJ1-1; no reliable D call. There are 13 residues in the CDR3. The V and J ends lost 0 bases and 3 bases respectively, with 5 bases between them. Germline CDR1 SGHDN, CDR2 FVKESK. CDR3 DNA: TGTGCCAGCAGCCAAGACCCATACACTGAAGCTTTCTTT. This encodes CASSQDPYTEAFF.

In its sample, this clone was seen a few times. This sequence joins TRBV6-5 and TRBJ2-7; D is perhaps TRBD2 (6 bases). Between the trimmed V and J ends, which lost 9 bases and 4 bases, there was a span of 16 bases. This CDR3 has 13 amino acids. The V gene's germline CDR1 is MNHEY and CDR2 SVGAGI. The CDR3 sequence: CASSREFGYEQYF. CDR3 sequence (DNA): TGTGCCAGTTCTCGGGAGTTTGGGTACGAGCAGTACTTC.